What follows is one TCR beta chain and its context. Authors' data handling: Amplified reference gene primers provided the basis for estimating nucleated cell counts. Sequencing used immunoSEQ multiplex PCR; TCRdb keeps in-frame clones, though not all of them. D and trimming come from the DNA, and the V and J calls and clone size come from that table. The table includes around 270,000 clones, 80% to 90% detected once. The data were obtained in a study of blood T cell repertoires in COVID-19. The sequence derives from a man younger than 45 with active or convalescent COVID-19. The sample was peripheral blood.

CDR3 sequence: CAWSPGRGPYNEQFF. CDR3 nucleotides: TGTGCCTGGAGTCCCGGCAGAGGGCCATACAATGAGCAGTTCTTC. The genes are TRBV30 and TRBJ2-1; possibly TRBD2 for D (5 bases). V dropped 2 bases and J dropped 4 bases, with 15 bases sitting between them. This CDR3 has 15 residues. Germline assignment: CDR1 GTSNPN and CDR2 SVGIG (reference sequence).